The present entry profiles one T cell receptor (beta chain) with its context. This specimen comes from a study of PD-L1 blockade in urothelial cancer. Described time point: pretreatment peripheral blood. V trimming: 0 bases; J trimming: 0 bases; junction bases outside the gene matches: 3. This CDR3 comprises 17 residues. CDR1 is MGHRA and CDR2 is YSYEKL in the germline V gene. The table came from immunoSEQ multiplex PCR; TCRdb's copy has only in-frame clones and leaves some out. This sample has approximately 48,000 clones, with approximately 85% found just once. V usage is TRBV4-1 and J usage is TRBJ2-2, with TRBD1 identical over 8 bases. This receptor was obtained from a man aged 65-85 years with urothelial cancer. The specimen comprised PBMCs, sampled around atezolizumab (anti-PD-L1) treatment. In DNA form, the CDR3 reads TGCGCCAGCAGCCAAGATCCCAGGGGGCCGAACACCGGGGAGCTGTTTTTT. It yields the protein CASSQDPRGPNTGELFF.